This T cell receptor (beta chain) appears in the sequencing data of a study of cytomegalovirus exposure and HLA in healthy donors. Study observations and caveats: A highly shared variant cluster was judged a likely technical artifact. Follow-up analysis found HLA locus-dependent TCR association rates, highest for DRB1 and lowest for HLA-C. Being productive about 87% or about 30% of the time was typical of most TCR beta V segments in an earlier analysis. Most CMV-associated TCR beta chains appeared HLA-restricted in a later analysis.

CDR3 length: 15 amino acids. Germline CDR1 is SGHTA and CDR2 is FQGNSA. With regard to this clone: The antigen remains undetermined. Germline and junction disagree at one end, which may indicate a read error.

Amplification used 60 Vbeta primers and 13 Jbeta primers. Using immunoSEQ multiplex PCR, the repertoire was profiled, and TCRdb retains in-frame clones only, with some absent. Of about 110,000 clones listed, over 70% are singletons. The sequencing sample was made of PBMCs. This TCR was recovered from a middle-aged woman in good health and CMV-seronegative. The gene calls are TRBV7-2 and TRBJ2-7; possible D gene TRBD1, 5 bases. The CDR3 loop is CASSLIPERGYGQYF. For the CDR3, the DNA is TGTGCCAGCAGCTTAATTCCGGAAAGGGGCTACGGGCAGTACTTC. Together with reference TRBV7-2 and TRBJ2-7, the CDR3 gives the full variable domain: GAGVSQSPSNKVTEKGKDVELRCDPISGHTALYWYRQSLGQGLEFLIYFQGNSAPDKSGLPSDRFSAERTGGSVSTLTIQRTQQEDSAVYLCASSLIPERGYGQYFGPGTRLTVT.